The rows below give T cell receptor beta chains drawn from one sample of a study of blood T cell repertoires in COVID-19. The repertoire was sequenced with immunoSEQ multiplex PCR; TCRdb's copy has only in-frame clones and lacks some. The sample consists of roughly 150,000 clones, approximately 86% of them appearing once. The specimen was peripheral blood. The origin of the receptors is a woman aged 80 or over with COVID-19, enrolled during active disease. The conserved cysteine and the conserved F or W are not part of the CDR3 here.

v_gene	j_gene	CDR3aa
TRBV7-2	TRBJ2-5	ASSLNGHSQETQY
TRBV14	TRBJ1-2	ASSYGQGGYYGYT
TRBV7-8	TRBJ2-7	ASSLALGQGISYEQY
TRBV6-2/TRBV6-3	TRBJ2-7	ASSYETGAAHPYEQY
TRBV28	TRBJ1-2	ASSYSRSSYGYT
TRBV27	TRBJ2-6	ASSLSRTGTGANVLT
TRBV5-6	TRBJ1-2	ASSWREGGYT
TRBV6-5	TRBJ1-5	ASNVGGDQPQH
TRBV7-2	TRBJ2-2	ASSLARALGGLTGELF
TRBV6-2/TRBV6-3	TRBJ2-5	ASSYAPSGVQETQY
TRBV7-2	TRBJ2-5	ASRRASGETQY
TRBV9	TRBJ2-1	ASSVFGAYNEQF
TRBV9	TRBJ2-5	ASSVSPRETQY
TRBV6-2/TRBV6-3	TRBJ2-2	ASSYEQSNTGELF
TRBV5-3	TRBJ1-3	ARSSPPMGNTIY
TRBV4-3	TRBJ1-6	ASSQVLQGLGYNSPLH
TRBV18	TRBJ1-2	ASSPLSRGESYGYT
TRBV7-2	TRBJ2-2	ASSLSPGELF
TRBV5-1	TRBJ1-1	ASSLLISTDGGTEAF
TRBV5-4	TRBJ2-3	ASSLDHSGFEY
TRBV29-1	TRBJ1-1	SGTATTEAF
TRBV7-2	TRBJ1-5	ASSQGTVRQPQH
TRBV5-1	TRBJ1-4	ASSVQGNEKLF
TRBV6-6	TRBJ1-6	ASSYFTGGNSPLH
TRBV7-6	TRBJ1-3	ASSPPGNTIY
TRBV19	TRBJ1-2	ASSIDLAGGGYT